The present T cell receptor beta chain was sequenced within a study of T-cell reconstitution after alpha-beta-depleted transplantation in children. Notes on the study in general: At the one-year point after transplant, T-cell counts and TCRbeta diversity were found to come mostly from T cells that had been newly produced.

Points on this clonotype: Its antigen is unknown.

The V end lost 3 bases, the J end lost 6 bases, and 15 bases lay between the germline ends. The CDR3 totals 14 residues. The germline CDR1 and CDR2 sequences are SQVTM and ANQGSEA. It was with unique molecular identifiers that the TCRbeta library was prepared. TCRdb recomputed calls from the PCR reads with MiXCR, one row per CDR3 protein. This sample carries 780,000 or so distinct CDR3 sequences, under 20% of them seen once, and the ten largest clones take just under 5%. The chain employs TRBV29-1 and TRBJ2-1, with no clear D. The clonotype was recovered from a male patient aged 5 to 17 who had a stem cell transplant for acute lymphoblastic leukemia, so the T cells may come from the graft donor. The sample consisted of PBMCs, mostly from graft donor cells, taken 360 days after TCRalphabeta/CD19-depleted stem cell transplant. The CDR3 DNA reads as TGCAGCGTTGACGGACCCCTCCATCGCAATGAGCAGTTCTTC. Its translation: CSVDGPLHRNEQFF.